The following is a TCR beta chain sequence with its context. The antigen remains undetermined. TCRdb re-analysed the RT-PCR reads in MiXCR, keeping a single row per CDR3 protein. The data contain hundreds of thousands of distinct CDR3 sequences, approximately 15% of them singletons. The sample originates from a study of response to subunit inactivated influenza vaccine. Findings and limits, study-wide: Few additional T cells are recruited per seasonal influenza vaccination, authors suggested.

This clonotype was sampled from a man aged 50-59 years who received an inactivated influenza vaccine. The sample consisted of PBMCs from blood, taken 14 to 15 days before vaccination.

The CDR3 sequence is CSVMDRDYEQYF. The CDR3 DNA sequence: TGCAGCGTTATGGACAGGGACTACGAGCAGTACTTC. The rearrangement joins TRBV29-1 to TRBJ2-7; 8 positions match TRBD1. Germline CDR1 and CDR2: SQVTM and ANQGSEA. The CDR3 totals 12 residues. After removal of 5 bases from V and 3 bases from J, the junction contained 3 bases not matched to a gene.